The 21 T cell receptor beta chains below come from one sample, sequenced in a study of blood T cell repertoires in COVID-19. The data were produced by immunoSEQ multiplex PCR, yet TCRdb's version contains in-frame clones alone and is incomplete. This table has approximately 300,000 clones, around 90% appearing once. The sequencing input was peripheral blood. These receptor sequences come from a woman between 25 and 40 years old with COVID-19, enrolled during active disease.

The gene calls are TRBV5-1 and TRBJ2-7, with 9 bases lining up with TRBD1. V gave up 1 base and J gave up 3 bases; unmatched junction bases: 2. Germline V gives CDR1 SGHRS, CDR2 YFSETQ. The CDR3 contains 14 residues. The CDR3 bases are TGCGCCAGCAGCTTGAGACAGGGGGTCTACGAGCAGTACTTC. Protein sequence: CASSLRQGVYEQYF.

The rearrangement uses TRBV30 and TRBJ2-5; D uncertain. This CDR3 contains 12 residues. CDR1 is GTSNPN, CDR2 SVGIG, per germline (reference sequence). The V gene lost 1 base and the J gene lost 6 bases, with 9 bases spanning the gap. The CDR3 nucleotides are TGTGCCTGGAGTGCAACCGCGCAGACCCAGTACTTC. Its protein is CAWSATAQTQYF. Full variable domain (outside the CDR3, taken from reference TRBV30 and TRBJ2-5): SQTIHQWPATLVQPVGSPLSLECTVEGTSNPNLYWYRQAAGRGLQLLFYSVGIGQISSEVPQNLSASRPQDRQFILSSKKLLLSDSGFYLCAWSATAQTQYFGPGTRLLVL.

V and J are TRBV21-1 and TRBJ2-2; the table's D gene call, TRBD1, was not cross checked with the DNA. TRBV21-1 is classified as a pseudogene. The CDR3 loop spans 18 amino acids. CDR3 in DNA: TGTGCCAGCAGCAAAGTGGGGCAGGGGCGATTGAACACCGGGGAGCTGTTTTTT. It translates to CASSKVGQGRLNTGELFF.

The J gene is TRBJ2-7, the V gene TRBV19; 9 bases agree with TRBD2. The junction had 2 bases not matched to a gene; V was cut back by 4 bases and J by 4 bases. CDR1 and CDR2 from the germline V gene are LNHDA and SQIVND (reference sequence). The CDR3 extends over 13 amino acids. The CDR3 coding sequence is TGTGCCAGTAGTAGGCTAGCGGGGTACGAGCAGTACTTC. Translating it yields CASSRLAGYEQYF.

This clone was observed once. The chain carries TRBV5-8 and TRBJ2-7; no clear D. The germline gives CDR1 SGHTS, CDR2 YDEGEE. The CDR3 is made up of 16 amino acids. Trimming took off 0 bases at V and 5 bases at J, with 18 bases between the two ends. The CDR3 DNA is TGTGCCAGCAGCTTGGACCGTCAGCCTCTCCGGGACGAGCAGTACTTC. It codes for CASSLDRQPLRDEQYF.

This clone was recorded only once. The chain couples TRBV28 to TRBJ1-5, with D possibly matching TRBD1 (5 bases). CDR3 length: 13 residues. The germline gives CDR1 MDHEN, CDR2 SYDVKM. V shed 5 bases and J shed 8 bases, with 13 bases lying between them. For the CDR3, the DNA is TGTGCCAGCAGTCGGAACTCCAGGGAGCCCCAGCATTTT. The encoded protein is CASSRNSREPQHF.

The genes are TRBV10-3 and TRBJ1-1; TRBD1 matches 10 bases. V lost 7 bases to trimming and J lost 3 bases; unmatched junction nucleotides: 11. The V gene's germline CDR1 is ENHRY and CDR2 SYGVKD. This CDR3 has 16 amino acids. CDR3 coding DNA: TGTGCCATCACCCAAAGACAGGGGGCGAGTGACACTGAAGCTTTCTTT. Encoded protein: CAITQRQGASDTEAFF.

This chain joins TRBV27 and TRBJ1-1; D perhaps matches TRBD1 (6 bases). The germline gives CDR1 MNHEY, CDR2 SMNVEV (reference sequence). This CDR3 is built from 16 residues. The V and J ends lost 5 bases and 0 bases respectively, with 16 bases between them. The DNA of the CDR3 is TGTGCCAGCAGTATAGATGCCAGGGGATTGAACACTGAAGCTTTCTTT. It translates to CASSIDARGLNTEAFF.

The chain uses TRBV7-3 and TRBJ2-5, with 8 bases fitting TRBD2. Germline loops: CDR1 SGHTA, CDR2 FQGTGA. V lost 5 bases, J lost 7 bases, and 9 bases stayed unmatched. The CDR3 is made up of 14 amino acids. The CDR3 spells CASSPSRSGGTQYF. Written as DNA, the CDR3 is TGTGCCAGCAGCCCCTCACGGAGCGGGGGGACCCAGTACTTC.

This chain uses TRBV9 with TRBJ1-1; no clear D gene. Germline values: CDR1 SGDLS, CDR2 YYNGEE. V lost 1 base, J lost 0 bases, and 4 bases lay in between. This CDR3 has 13 residues. The CDR3 coding sequence is TGTGCCAGCAGCGTATCTTTGAACACTGAAGCTTTCTTT. It yields the protein CASSVSLNTEAFF.

The gene calls are TRBV7-2 and TRBJ1-1; no clear D. V dropped 5 bases and J dropped 3 bases, with 13 bases sitting between them. The CDR3 spans 14 residues. Germline assignment: CDR1 SGHTA and CDR2 FQGNSA. CDR3 sequence (DNA): TGTGCCAGCAGCCCCGGAGGAATTTACACTGAAGCTTTCTTT. Encoded protein: CASSPGGIYTEAFF.

The rearrangement joins TRBV18 to TRBJ1-1, with D possibly matching TRBD1 (6 bases). CDR1 and CDR2 from the germline V gene are KGHSH and LQKENI. The germline V and J ends were trimmed by 8 bases and 4 bases, with 14 bases remaining between them. The CDR3 length is 13 residues. This chain's CDR3 is CASLRGVGTEAFF. The CDR3 DNA reads TGTGCCAGCCTCAGGGGTGTAGGCACTGAAGCTTTCTTT.

This chain joins TRBV28 and TRBJ2-3; TRBD1 aligns across 9 bases. The CDR3 is 12 amino acids. V lost 8 bases to trimming and J lost 6 bases; unmatched junction nucleotides: 3. The germline CDR1 and CDR2 sequences are MDHEN and SYDVKM. CDR3 amino acids: CASRDRADTQYF. The DNA of the CDR3 is TGTGCCAGCCGGGACAGGGCTGATACGCAGTATTTT.

This chain uses TRBV27 with TRBJ1-1; D remains ambiguous. V lost 1 base, J lost 0 bases, and 9 bases lay in between. Germline assignment: CDR1 MNHEY and CDR2 SMNVEV (reference sequence). The CDR3 runs to 15 residues. This CDR3 reads CASSLYPDMNTEAFF. The DNA for the CDR3 is TGTGCCAGCAGTTTATACCCAGACATGAACACTGAAGCTTTCTTT.

The chain employs TRBV6-2 or TRBV6-3 and TRBJ2-7; 14 bases align to TRBD2. Germline CDR1 MNHEY, CDR2 SVGEGT. V was clipped by 0 bases and J by 7 bases; unmatched bases: 5. The CDR3 runs to 16 residues. The CDR3 sequence is CASSYSRGLAGEEQYF. The CDR3 DNA reads as TGTGCCAGCAGTTACTCGAGGGGACTAGCGGGAGAAGAGCAGTACTTC.

The chain carries TRBV7-9 and TRBJ2-7; TRBD2 matches at 12 bases. From germline, CDR1 is SEHNR and CDR2 FQNEAQ (reference sequence). Trimming cost V 6 bases and J 12 bases; bases outside gene matches: 9. The CDR3 totals 13 residues. Written as DNA, the CDR3 is TGTGCCAGCAGTCTAGAAACTAGCGGGAGGTTGTACTTC. Encoded protein: CASSLETSGRLYF.

This chain joins TRBV7-2 and TRBJ1-3, with D possibly being TRBD1 (6 bases). The CDR3 contains 17 residues. The V gene lost 4 bases and the J gene lost 0 bases, with 16 bases spanning the gap. Germline CDR1 and CDR2: SGHTA and FQGNSA. The DNA of the CDR3 is TGTGCCAGCAGCTCCCAAGGGGGGGTCATCTCTGGAAACACCATATATTTT. As protein: CASSSQGGVISGNTIYF.

The chain is built from TRBV6-6 and TRBJ1-5; D is possibly TRBD1 (5 bases). From germline, CDR1 is MNHNY and CDR2 SVGAGI (reference sequence). The CDR3 covers 13 residues. V was pared by 2 bases and J by 11 bases, with 13 bases between. This CDR3 is CASSYSREGAQHF. The CDR3, as DNA: TGTGCCAGCAGTTACAGCAGGGAAGGGGCCCAGCATTTT.

This clone was observed a few times. The genes are TRBV3-1 (or the pseudogene TRBV3-2) and TRBJ1-2; 9 bases agree with TRBD1. This CDR3 is built from 16 residues. V lost 0 bases to trimming and J lost 4 bases; unmatched junction nucleotides: 6. In germline, CDR1 is LGHDT, CDR2 YNNKEL (reference sequence). The CDR3 sequence is CASSQDHRGLGYGYTF. Written as DNA, the CDR3 is TGTGCCAGCAGCCAAGACCACAGGGGGCTTGGCTATGGCTACACCTTC.

The chain carries TRBV10-3 and TRBJ1-3, with D tentatively TRBD1 (5 bases). Per germline, CDR1 ENHRY and CDR2 SYGVKD. CDR3 length equals 17 residues. Trimming took off 4 bases at V and 0 bases at J, with 16 bases between the two ends. The CDR3 reads CAISVLQRGISGNTIYF. CDR3 nucleotides: TGTGCCATCAGTGTCCTCCAAAGGGGAATCTCTGGAAACACCATATATTTT.

This clone was counted once. The V gene is TRBV5-5, the J gene TRBJ1-1, with 7 bases matching TRBD1. V trimming: 0 bases; J trimming: 6 bases; junction bases outside the gene matches: 5. In germline, CDR1 is SGHKS, CDR2 YYEKEE (reference sequence). This CDR3 has 14 residues. CDR3 amino acids: CASSLGLTGPEAFF. CDR3 bases: TGTGCCAGCAGCTTGGGTTTGACAGGGCCTGAAGCTTTCTTT.